These 31 T cell receptor beta chains originate from one sample sequenced in a study of T cell responses to AZD1222 COVID-19 vaccine. The assay was immunoSEQ multiplex PCR, and TCRdb's table has in-frame clones only and misses some. This table has roughly 200,000 clones, 90% to 95% appearing once. The source was peripheral blood, collected on day 0 of MenACWY control vaccination. These receptors were obtained from an adult in good health.

The gene calls are TRBV7-9 and TRBJ2-1; D remains ambiguous. With 5 bases removed from V and 0 bases from J, the gap between germline ends came to 5 bases. Germline lookup yields CDR1 SEHNR and CDR2 FQNEAQ (reference sequence). The CDR3 contains 13 residues. CDR3 region: CASSPSSYNEQFF. The CDR3, as DNA: TGTGCCAGCAGCCCGAGCTCCTACAATGAGCAGTTCTTC. The complete variable domain, with remaining parts taken from reference TRBV7-9 and TRBJ2-1, reads DTGVSQNPRHKITKRGQNVTFRCDPISEHNRLYWYRQTLGQGPEFLTYFQNEAQLEKSRLLSDRFSAERPKGSFSTLEIQRTEQGDSAMYLCASSPSSYNEQFFGPGTRLTVL.

The chain employs TRBV3-1 (or the pseudogene TRBV3-2) and TRBJ1-3; a possible D gene is TRBD1 (6 bases). CDR3 size: 16 residues. V lost 2 bases, J lost 0 bases, and 11 bases lay in between. Germline lookup yields CDR1 LGHDT and CDR2 YNNKEL (reference sequence). The CDR3 is CASSQTGALSGNTIYF. The DNA for the CDR3 is TGTGCCAGCAGCCAAACGGGGGCGCTCTCTGGAAACACCATATATTTT.

V usage is TRBV19 and J usage is TRBJ1-5; the match to TRBD1 covers 7 bases. The ends lost 2 bases at V and 5 bases at J; junction bases unmatched: 0. This CDR3 region has 13 residues. Germline V gene lookup returns CDR1 LNHDA and CDR2 SQIVND (reference sequence). This CDR3 is CASSIQGDQPQHF. The CDR3 DNA reads as TGTGCCAGTAGTATACAGGGGGATCAGCCCCAGCATTTT.

The rearrangement uses TRBV5-1 and TRBJ1-1; 8 nucleotides match TRBD1. Germline V gives CDR1 SGHRS, CDR2 YFSETQ. This CDR3 has 15 residues. Trimming took 4 bases from V and 5 from J; bases not matched to a gene: 10. The CDR3 loop is CASSAEVTGGTEAFF. CDR3 DNA: TGCGCCAGCAGCGCCGAGGTAACAGGGGGAACTGAAGCTTTCTTT.

The chain is built from TRBV5-1 and TRBJ1-1; no firm D call. Looked up from germline, CDR1 is SGHRS and CDR2 is YFSETQ. Deletions cut 4 bases from V and 4 bases from J, with 11 bases between. This CDR3 region has 13 residues. This chain's CDR3 is CASSPPGFTEAFF. DNA of the CDR3: TGCGCCAGCAGCCCACCGGGGTTCACTGAAGCTTTCTTT.

The rearrangement joins TRBV28 to TRBJ1-2, with 8 positions matching TRBD1. Germline V gives CDR1 MDHEN, CDR2 SYDVKM. The V and J ends lost 2 bases and 7 bases, in that order; junction bases with no gene match: 9. The CDR3 runs to 15 residues. The CDR3 loop is CASSLAARGPGGYTF. CDR3 in DNA: TGTGCCAGCAGTTTAGCGGCCAGGGGGCCCGGTGGCTACACCTTC.

V gene TRBV19 combines with J gene TRBJ2-1; TRBD2 matches 10 bases. Germline V gene data show CDR1 as LNHDA and CDR2 as SQIVND (reference sequence). Trimming removed 6 bases from V and 2 bases from J; junction bases left unmatched: 16. There are 19 residues in the CDR3. The CDR3 is CASSLQRGGRRSTYNEQFF. In DNA, the CDR3 is TGTGCCAGTAGCCTCCAGCGGGGGGGCCGGCGAAGTACCTACAATGAGCAGTTCTTC. The full variable domain, its missing parts supplied by reference TRBV19 and TRBJ2-1, is DGGITQSPKYLFRKEGQNVTLSCEQNLNHDAMYWYRQDPGQGLRLIYYSQIVNDFQKGDIAEGYSVSREKKESFPLTVTSAQKNPTAFYLCASSLQRGGRRSTYNEQFFGPGTRLTVL.

This clone has a single count. V gene TRBV2 combines with J gene TRBJ1-2; 7 bases are shared with TRBD1. Germline V gives CDR1 SNHLY, CDR2 FYNNEI. This CDR3 comprises 13 residues. The trim removed 8 bases at V and 5 bases at J, leaving 8 bases unmatched. Here the CDR3 reads CASDWDRTYGYTF. CDR3 coding DNA: TGTGCCAGCGACTGGGACAGAACTTATGGCTACACCTTC.

This chain connects TRBV10-3 to TRBJ2-7; D unresolved. CDR1 and CDR2 from the germline V gene are ENHRY and SYGVKD. The V end was cut by 0 bases, the J end by 7 bases, with 16 bases between. The CDR3 consists of 15 residues. CDR3 sequence: CAISESGERGAEQYF. CDR3 nucleotides: TGTGCCATCAGTGAGTCAGGCGAGCGCGGCGCTGAGCAGTACTTC.

The table lists this clone with a count of one. The chain has TRBV6-5 and TRBJ1-1; D not resolved. CDR3 size: 13 residues. V was pared by 2 bases and J by 4 bases, with 8 bases between. Germline V gene data show CDR1 as MNHEY and CDR2 as SVGAGI. Here the CDR3 DNA reads TGTGCCAGCAGTTACGGTGGAAGCACTGAAGCTTTCTTT. It is translated as CASSYGGSTEAFF.

The rearrangement joins TRBV3-1 (or the pseudogene TRBV3-2) to TRBJ1-1; tentative D call: TRBD1 (6 bases). The germline V gene has CDR1 LGHDT and CDR2 YNNKEL (reference sequence). Trimming stripped 2 bases from V and 11 bases from J, with 9 bases between. This CDR3 comprises 11 residues. In DNA, the CDR3 is TGTGCCAGCAGCCAAACAGGGAGTGCTTTCTTT. Its translation is CASSQTGSAFF.

This chain uses TRBV7-2 with TRBJ2-7; a weak D match, TRBD1 (6 bases). The CDR3 covers 14 residues. CDR1 and CDR2 (germline): SGHTA, FQGNSA. V was trimmed by 4 bases and J by 7 bases, leaving 17 bases between them. CDR3 amino acids: CASSSPPGHLEQYF. The CDR3 coding sequence is TGTGCCAGCAGCTCTCCCCCGGGACACCTGGAGCAGTACTTC. Using reference TRBV7-2 and TRBJ2-7 for the parts outside the CDR3, the full variable domain is GAGVSQSPSNKVTEKGKDVELRCDPISGHTALYWYRQSLGQGLEFLIYFQGNSAPDKSGLPSDRFSAERTGGSVSTLTIQRTQQEDSAVYLCASSSPPGHLEQYFGPGTRLTVT.

The V call is TRBV11-1, the J call TRBJ1-1; 7 nucleotides align to TRBD1. The CDR3 runs 14 residues. V lost 2 bases and J lost 6; bases outside the gene matches: 6. Germline CDR1 SGHAT, CDR2 FQDESV (reference sequence). The DNA for the CDR3 is TGTGCCAGCAGCTTACAGGGGGACGGCGCTGAAGCTTTCTTT. Translating it yields CASSLQGDGAEAFF. Looking up the rest from reference TRBV11-1 and TRBJ1-1 gives the full variable domain: EAEVAQSPRYKITEKSQAVAFWCDPISGHATLYWYRQILGQGPELLVQFQDESVVDDSQLPKDRFSAERLKGVDSTLKIQPAELGDSAMYLCASSLQGDGAEAFFGQGTRLTVV.

The chain employs TRBV4-2 and TRBJ1-1, with D unclear. Deletions cut 5 bases from V and 2 bases from J, with 12 bases between. The CDR3 totals 14 residues. The V gene's germline CDR1 is LGHNA and CDR2 YNFKEQ. Here the CDR3 reads CASSVVGRNTEAFF. In DNA, the CDR3 is TGTGCCAGCAGCGTCGTAGGGCGAAACACTGAAGCTTTCTTT.

CDR3 loop: CASFPGQGYGYTF. CDR3 nucleotides: TGTGCCAGCTTTCCGGGACAGGGCTATGGCTACACCTTC. The gene calls are TRBV25-1 and TRBJ1-2, with 9 bases that match TRBD1. CDR1 is MGHDK, CDR2 SYGVNS, per germline. This CDR3 spans 13 amino acids. The V and J ends lost 8 bases and 4 bases, in that order; junction bases with no gene match: 5.

The chain has TRBV19 and TRBJ2-1, with D hard to call. V shed 6 bases and J shed 8 bases, with 11 bases lying between them. Looked up from germline, CDR1 is LNHDA and CDR2 is SQIVND (reference sequence). This CDR3 region has 12 residues. The CDR3 spells CASSNSNDEQFF. The CDR3, as DNA: TGTGCCAGTAGCAACTCTAACGATGAGCAGTTCTTC. Looking up the rest from reference TRBV19 and TRBJ2-1 gives the full variable domain: DGGITQSPKYLFRKEGQNVTLSCEQNLNHDAMYWYRQDPGQGLRLIYYSQIVNDFQKGDIAEGYSVSREKKESFPLTVTSAQKNPTAFYLCASSNSNDEQFFGPGTRLTVL.

V and J are TRBV3-1 (or the pseudogene TRBV3-2) and TRBJ2-3, with 9 bases lining up with TRBD1. V lost 5 bases and J lost 4; bases outside the gene matches: 4. The CDR3 runs 14 residues. Germline assignment: CDR1 LGHDT and CDR2 YNNKEL (reference sequence). In DNA, the CDR3 is TGTGCCAGCAGCAAACGACAGGGGGCAGATACGCAGTATTTT. It encodes CASSKRQGADTQYF.

The V and J genes are TRBV7-2 and TRBJ1-4; 11 bases are shared with TRBD1. Losses at the gene ends were 5 bases for V and 5 bases for J; bases not matched to a gene: 4. This CDR3 contains 15 residues. CDR1 and CDR2 from the germline V gene are SGHTA and FQGNSA. The CDR3 DNA follows: TGTGCCAGCAGCCAGGGACAGGGGGGGAATGAAAAACTGTTTTTT. It translates to CASSQGQGGNEKLFF.

J is TRBJ2-7 and V is TRBV5-1, with D perhaps TRBD1 (5 bases). Germline CDR1 and CDR2: SGHRS and YFSETQ. Trimming removed 2 bases at V and 3 bases at J, with 12 bases between. CDR3 length: 14 residues. Here the CDR3 DNA reads TGCGCCAGCAGCTTTCTCGACAGTTTCTACGAGCAGTACTTC. This gives the protein CASSFLDSFYEQYF.

This clone appeared a few times. The rearrangement uses TRBV7-9 and TRBJ1-4; D unresolved. This CDR3 is built from 11 residues. Between the trimmed V and J ends, which lost 5 bases and 8 bases, there was a span of 6 bases. Germline V gives CDR1 SEHNR, CDR2 FQNEAQ (reference sequence). CDR3: CASSLWEKLFF. Here the CDR3 DNA reads TGTGCCAGCAGCCTATGGGAAAAACTGTTTTTT.

The chain employs TRBV6-1 and TRBJ1-2; weak D call: TRBD1 (5 bases). Trimming stripped 3 bases from V and 4 bases from J, with 9 bases between. This CDR3 contains 13 residues. The germline gives CDR1 MNHNS, CDR2 SASEGT. CDR3 in amino acids: CASSDRGFYGYTF. CDR3 DNA sequence: TGTGCCAGCAGTGATAGGGGCTTCTATGGCTACACCTTC.

The genes are TRBV3-1 (or the pseudogene TRBV3-2) and TRBJ1-1; D unclear. Per the germline V gene, CDR1 is LGHDT and CDR2 is YNNKEL (reference sequence). This CDR3 has 13 residues. V lost 6 bases and J lost 5, with 13 bases in between. The CDR3 DNA sequence: TGTGCCAGCAGGACGGGAGGGCATACTGAAGCTTTCTTT. It is translated as CASRTGGHTEAFF.

CDR3 DNA sequence: TGTGCCAGCAGGGTAAGGGACAATGAGCAGTTCTTC. Protein sequence: CASRVRDNEQFF. V is TRBV6-5 and J is TRBJ2-1; D ambiguous. This CDR3 spans 12 amino acids. CDR1 is MNHEY, CDR2 SVGAGI, per germline. V was pared by 6 bases and J by 5 bases, with 8 bases between.

The V call is TRBV2, the J call TRBJ1-4; the D is unclear. Germline-derived CDR1 and CDR2 are SNHLY and FYNNEI. This CDR3 spans 14 amino acids. The V and J ends lost 7 bases and 0 bases respectively, with 9 bases between them. As DNA, the CDR3 is TGTGCCAGCAAGGCGGGCCCAACTAATGAAAAACTGTTTTTT. Translated, it gives CASKAGPTNEKLFF.

To note about this clone: This sample also contains other DNA sequences that code for the same CDR3. The chain carries TRBV7-9 and TRBJ1-4, with D tentatively TRBD1 (6 bases). There are 14 residues in the CDR3. The germline V gene encodes CDR1 SEHNR and CDR2 FQNEAQ (reference sequence). The V and J ends lost 1 base and 5 bases respectively, with 8 bases between them. In DNA, the CDR3 is TGTGCCAGCAGCTTAGGTCAGGGGAATGAAAAACTGTTTTTT. Residues: CASSLGQGNEKLFF.

V gene TRBV30 combines with J gene TRBJ1-2; TRBD1 aligns across 7 bases. The CDR3 extends over 11 amino acids. Looked up from germline, CDR1 is GTSNPN and CDR2 is SVGIG (reference sequence). V lost 4 bases, J lost 8 bases, and 4 bases stayed unmatched. CDR3 DNA sequence: TGTGCCTGGACAGGGGGTGCCGGCTACACCTTC. It codes for CAWTGGAGYTF.

This sequence joins TRBV6-9 and TRBJ1-5; D remains ambiguous. This CDR3 region has 12 residues. V gave up 7 bases and J gave up 1 base, with 5 bases separating them. Germline V gene sequence: CDR1 MNHGY, CDR2 SVAAGI. The CDR3, as DNA: TGTGCCAGCATTTTGAGCAATCAGCCCCAGCATTTT. It yields the protein CASILSNQPQHF.

This chain links TRBV28 with TRBJ1-2; TRBD1 might be the D (5 bases). Trimming pared 5 bases from V and 8 bases from J, leaving 18 bases between. This CDR3 has 14 residues. Germline loops: CDR1 MDHEN, CDR2 SYDVKM. CDR3 protein: CASSTTGTAPGYTF. CDR3 nucleotide sequence: TGTGCCAGCAGTACAACCGGGACGGCCCCAGGCTACACCTTC.

This chain connects TRBV19 to TRBJ1-6; D not certain. This CDR3 is built from 17 residues. The germline CDR1 and CDR2 sequences are LNHDA and SQIVND (reference sequence). V lost 6 bases and J 3 bases, leaving 18 bases between the germline ends. CDR3 residues: CASSRWQTMFYNSPLHF. The CDR3 DNA is TGTGCCAGTAGCCGGTGGCAGACAATGTTCTATAATTCACCCCTCCACTTT.

Comment on this clone: Compared with germline, one end of the junction differs, possibly owing to a read error. The V gene is TRBV7-9, the J gene TRBJ1-2; 10 nucleotides align to TRBD1. Germline V gene data show CDR1 as SEHNR and CDR2 as FQNEAQ (reference sequence). The CDR3 spans 16 residues. DNA for the CDR3: TGTGCCAGCGGCTTCGCCGGACAGGGGGTTGGCTATGGCTACACCTTC. Translated, it gives CASGFAGQGVGYGYTF.

This clone was detected a few times. The chain has TRBV6-5 and TRBJ1-1, with a possible D match to TRBD1 (6 bases). Germline V CDR1 and CDR2: MNHEY, SVGAGI. This CDR3 has 13 residues. Trimming left V 6 bases short and J 0 bases short, with 8 bases between. The CDR3 spells CASRTGLNTEAFF. The CDR3 nucleotides read TGTGCCAGCAGAACAGGGTTGAACACTGAAGCTTTCTTT.